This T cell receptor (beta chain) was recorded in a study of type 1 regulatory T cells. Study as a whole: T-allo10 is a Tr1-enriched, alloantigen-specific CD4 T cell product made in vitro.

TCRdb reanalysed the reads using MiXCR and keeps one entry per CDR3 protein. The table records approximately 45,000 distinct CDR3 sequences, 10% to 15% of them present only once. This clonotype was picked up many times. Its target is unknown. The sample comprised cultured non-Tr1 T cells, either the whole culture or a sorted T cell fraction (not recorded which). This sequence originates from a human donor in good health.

CDR3 coding DNA: TGTGCCAGCAGCTCAGGAGGACAGGTAACAGATACGCAGTATTTT. This translates into CASSSGGQVTDTQYF. V gene TRBV7-9 combines with J gene TRBJ2-3, with 7 bases lining up with TRBD1. CDR3 length: 15 amino acids. V dropped 4 bases and J dropped 3; count of bases not matched to a gene: 7. Germline loops: CDR1 SEHNR, CDR2 FQNEAQ (reference sequence).